This TCR beta chain was recorded in a study of OX40 agonist ivuxolimab in advanced cancers. Across the study: Partial responses occurred in three patients (one hepatocellular carcinoma, two cutaneous melanoma).

General study findings and limits: The mean number of expanded clones was higher in CD8+ T cells than in CD4+.

On this clone: Its antigen is unidentified.

Here immunoSEQ multiplex PCR was the method, and the copy in TCRdb shows in-frame clones only, minus some. The data contain some 39,000 clones, 70% to 90% of them singletons. This specimen was CD4+ or CD8+ T cells sorted from blood, taken in a trial of the OX40 agonist ivuxolimab. The receptor was derived from an adult with an advanced solid tumor such as melanoma, head and neck, liver or kidney cancer.

This chain's CDR3 is CAISGAGGAGSGPAYEQYF. The CDR3 nucleotides read TGTGCCATCAGTGGCGCGGGGGGGGCCGGGTCGGGGCCGGCCTACGAGCAGTACTTC. The chain combines TRBV10-3 with TRBJ2-7, with 9 bases aligning to TRBD2. This CDR3 spans 19 amino acids. Germline V gene lookup returns CDR1 ENHRY and CDR2 SYGVKD. Trimming at V came to 4 bases and at J to 2 bases, leaving 18 bases not matched to a gene.